The 21 T cell receptor beta chains presented below share a single source sample, sequenced in a study of blood T cell repertoires in COVID-19. Method: immunoSEQ multiplex PCR; TCRdb's copy keeps in-frame clones and lacks some. The sample carries a few hundred thousand clones, roughly 90% recorded once. The sequenced sample consisted of peripheral blood. Receptors originate from a woman aged 50 to 65 with active or convalescent COVID-19.

This clone was found once. The gene calls are TRBV5-8 and TRBJ1-4; tentatively, D is TRBD1 (5 bases). The CDR3 runs 16 residues. Germline loops: CDR1 SGHTS, CDR2 YDEGEE. Deletions cut 1 base from V and 0 bases from J, with 10 bases between. The DNA of the CDR3 is TGTGCCAGCAGCTTGAGAGACAGCGCAACTAATGAAAAACTGTTTTTT. As protein: CASSLRDSATNEKLFF.

The chain uses TRBV21-1 and TRBJ2-1; TRBD2 is the table's D call, not checked against the DNA. TRBV21-1 is recorded as a pseudogene. The CDR3 is made up of 20 amino acids. The CDR3: CASSPRLGLAGGPDYNEQFF. CDR3 bases: TGTGCCAGCAGCCCCAGGCTCGGACTAGCGGGAGGGCCTGACTACAATGAGCAGTTCTTC.

The rearrangement uses TRBV3-1 (or the pseudogene TRBV3-2) and TRBJ2-5, with 11 bases aligning to TRBD2. The trim removed 4 bases at V and 5 bases at J, leaving 9 bases unmatched. CDR3 length: 16 amino acids. Germline CDR1 and CDR2: LGHDT and YNNKEL (reference sequence). The CDR3 loop is CASSRLGLAVLETQYF. The CDR3 nucleotides read TGTGCCAGCAGCCGCCTGGGACTAGCGGTTCTGGAGACCCAGTACTTC.

The chain links TRBV7-9 to TRBJ2-7; TRBD1 agrees at 7 bases. The germline gives CDR1 SEHNR, CDR2 FQNEAQ (reference sequence). This CDR3 region has 13 residues. The V segment lost 2 bases and the J segment 5 bases; nucleotides outside the gene matches: 3. The CDR3 here is CASSLKGADEQYF. CDR3 nucleotide sequence: TGTGCCAGCAGCTTAAAGGGGGCGGACGAGCAGTACTTC.

This sequence joins TRBV6-2 or TRBV6-3 and TRBJ2-7, with 7 nucleotides matching TRBD2. The V gene's germline CDR1 is MNHEY and CDR2 SVGEGT. The CDR3 loop spans 17 amino acids. The trim removed 5 bases at V and 4 bases at J, leaving 17 bases unmatched. CDR3 residues: CASSRGPGLSGLYEQYF. In DNA form, the CDR3 reads TGTGCCAGCAGTAGAGGTCCGGGACTATCGGGATTATACGAGCAGTACTTC.

There are a few counts of this clone. CDR3 region: CASSFYSGSGTGELFF. The CDR3 nucleotides are TGTGCCAGCAGTTTTTATAGCGGGAGCGGCACCGGGGAGCTGTTTTTT. This rearrangement joins TRBV27 to TRBJ2-2; TRBD2 aligns across 9 bases. The V and J ends lost 3 bases and 4 bases, in that order; junction bases with no gene match: 6. Germline V gene lookup returns CDR1 MNHEY and CDR2 SMNVEV (reference sequence). This CDR3 region has 16 residues.

The chain recombines TRBV9 with TRBJ1-1; no reliable D call. The germline V and J ends were trimmed by 4 bases and 1 base, with 14 bases remaining between them. Germline V gene lookup returns CDR1 SGDLS and CDR2 YYNGEE. CDR3 length: 15 amino acids. Here the CDR3 reads CASSPTWLANTEAFF. The CDR3 DNA follows: TGTGCCAGCAGCCCAACCTGGCTGGCGAACACTGAAGCTTTCTTT.

V is TRBV18 and J is TRBJ2-1; 13 nucleotides match TRBD2. The V and J ends lost 5 bases and 4 bases, in that order; junction bases with no gene match: 11. Germline V gene data show CDR1 as KGHSH and CDR2 as LQKENI. This CDR3 spans 18 amino acids. CDR3 sequence: CASSGSGTSGALYNEQFF. The CDR3 DNA is TGTGCCAGCTCAGGGTCCGGGACTAGCGGGGCGTTATACAATGAGCAGTTCTTC.

V and J are TRBV28 and TRBJ2-5, with TRBD2 identical over 7 bases. Germline CDR1 and CDR2: MDHEN and SYDVKM. Germline trimming cut 5 bases from V and 4 bases from J; bases unmatched to any gene: 4. The CDR3 extends over 13 amino acids. This CDR3 is CASSKAGRETQYF. The DNA for the CDR3 is TGTGCCAGCAGTAAAGCGGGACGAGAGACCCAGTACTTC.

The gene calls are TRBV7-9 and TRBJ2-7, with D possibly TRBD1 on 6 matching bases. The length of the CDR3 is 12 residues. CDR1 is SEHNR, CDR2 FQNEAQ, per germline (reference sequence). Trimming shortened V by 3 bases and J by 6 bases, and 9 bases separated the two germline ends. The CDR3 DNA follows: TGTGCCAGCAGCTTCGGACAGAGCGAGCAGTACTTC. It encodes CASSFGQSEQYF.

This chain connects TRBV4-3 to TRBJ2-4, with D tentatively TRBD1 (5 bases). CDR3 size: 14 residues. V lost 1 base and J lost 8, with 12 bases in between. Per germline, CDR1 LGHNA and CDR2 YSLEER. The CDR3 here is CASSQVGVGYIQYF. In DNA form, the CDR3 reads TGCGCCAGCAGCCAAGTAGGGGTGGGATACATTCAGTACTTC.

The chain recombines TRBV19 with TRBJ1-1; TRBD1 matches at 10 bases. V shed 4 bases, J shed 11 bases, and the junction held 22 bases outside the gene matches. Germline loops: CDR1 LNHDA, CDR2 SQIVND (reference sequence). This CDR3 contains 18 residues. CDR3 nucleotides: TGTGCCAGTAGTAGAGAGTTCGGGACAGGGGATAAGAGTGATGGGGCTTTCTTT. Translation gives CASSREFGTGDKSDGAFF.

The CDR3 nucleotides are TGTGCCAGTAGCTGGACTACTGGGGGACTCCGGGGACGGACGAACACTGAAGCTTTCTTT. As protein: CASSWTTGGLRGRTNTEAFF. V usage is TRBV19 and J usage is TRBJ1-1, with D possibly being TRBD1 (5 bases). CDR1 is LNHDA, CDR2 SQIVND, per germline (reference sequence). V lost 6 bases and J lost 1, with 30 bases in between. This CDR3 has 20 amino acids.

This chain uses TRBV13 with TRBJ2-1; 7 bases are a match to TRBD2. Germline trimming cut 0 bases from V and 7 bases from J; bases unmatched to any gene: 6. The CDR3 spans 15 residues. CDR1 is PRHDT and CDR2 is FYEKMQ in the germline V gene (reference sequence). CDR3 bases: TGTGCCAGCAGCTTAGGGTGGGAGGGGTGGAATGAGCAGTTCTTC. Translation: CASSLGWEGWNEQFF.

Note on this clone: A read error may account for a junction end that differs from germline. The genes are TRBV12-3 or TRBV12-4 and TRBJ1-4; 7 nucleotides align to TRBD1. The CDR3 spans 11 residues. The CDR3 coding sequence is TGTGCCAGCAGTGTGACTGGGACAGCCAAATTT. Translated, it gives CASSVTGTAKF.

This rearrangement joins TRBV28 to TRBJ2-2; D is possibly TRBD2 (6 bases). From germline, CDR1 is MDHEN and CDR2 SYDVKM. The ends were cut back, 5 bases at V and 0 bases at J, with 10 bases in the middle. There are 15 residues in the CDR3. CDR3 in amino acids: CASSRDWTNTGELFF. CDR3 coding DNA: TGTGCCAGCAGTCGGGACTGGACGAACACCGGGGAGCTGTTTTTT.

V gene TRBV3-1 (or the pseudogene TRBV3-2) combines with J gene TRBJ2-1; D is undetermined. CDR3 size: 15 residues. V was cut by 1 base and J by 8 bases, with 15 bases left in between. Germline lookup yields CDR1 LGHDT and CDR2 YNNKEL (reference sequence). The CDR3 reads CASSQALYRGDEQFF. The CDR3 bases are TGTGCCAGCAGCCAAGCTTTGTATCGAGGCGATGAGCAGTTCTTC.

This chain joins TRBV9 and TRBJ1-6; 8 bases agree with TRBD1. The CDR3 spans 15 residues. Germline V lookup: CDR1 SGDLS, CDR2 YYNGEE. V shed 3 bases, J shed 6 bases, and the junction held 5 bases outside the gene matches. CDR3 DNA sequence: TGTGCCAGCAGCGAGGGACAGGCGACTAATTCACCCCTCCACTTT. Protein product: CASSEGQATNSPLHF.

V is TRBV5-1 and J is TRBJ2-6; a weak D match, TRBD1 (5 bases). V lost 4 bases and J lost 1, with 12 bases in between. The CDR3 sequence is 16 residues long. Germline-derived CDR1 and CDR2 are SGHRS and YFSETQ. CDR3 in amino acids: CASSVPQGSGANVLTF. CDR3 nucleotides: TGCGCCAGCAGCGTTCCTCAGGGTTCTGGGGCCAACGTCCTGACTTTC. The whole variable domain, remainder taken from reference TRBV5-1 and TRBJ2-6, is KAGVTQTPRYLIKTRGQQVTLSCSPISGHRSVSWYQQTPGQGLQFLFEYFSETQRNKGNFPGRFSGRQFSNSRSEMNVSTLELGDSALYLCASSVPQGSGANVLTFGAGSRLTVL.

This sequence joins TRBV9 and TRBJ2-5, with TRBD2 matching over 9 bases. The CDR3 is 14 residues long. V gave up 3 bases and J gave up 5 bases; unmatched junction bases: 5. Germline CDR1 is SGDLS and CDR2 is YYNGEE. The CDR3 here is CASSASGRRETQYF. The CDR3 nucleotides are TGTGCCAGCAGCGCCAGCGGGAGGAGGGAGACCCAGTACTTC. Complete variable domain (other parts from reference TRBV9 and TRBJ2-5): DSGVTQTPKHLITATGQRVTLRCSPRSGDLSVYWYQQSLDQGLQFLIQYYNGEERAKGNILERFSAQQFPDLHSELNLSSLELGDSALYFCASSASGRRETQYFGPGTRLLVL.

This clone showed up many times. The chain is built from TRBV30 and TRBJ1-2; no definite D call. V was trimmed by 4 bases and J by 8 bases, leaving 14 bases between them. Germline-derived CDR1 and CDR2 are GTSNPN and SVGIG (reference sequence). The CDR3 covers 12 residues. The CDR3: CAWTTGAGGYTF. The CDR3 bases are TGTGCCTGGACCACTGGAGCGGGGGGCTACACCTTC. The complete variable domain, with remaining parts taken from reference TRBV30 and TRBJ1-2, reads SQTIHQWPATLVQPVGSPLSLECTVEGTSNPNLYWYRQAAGRGLQLLFYSVGIGQISSEVPQNLSASRPQDRQFILSSKKLLLSDSGFYLCAWTTGAGGYTFGSGTRLTVV.